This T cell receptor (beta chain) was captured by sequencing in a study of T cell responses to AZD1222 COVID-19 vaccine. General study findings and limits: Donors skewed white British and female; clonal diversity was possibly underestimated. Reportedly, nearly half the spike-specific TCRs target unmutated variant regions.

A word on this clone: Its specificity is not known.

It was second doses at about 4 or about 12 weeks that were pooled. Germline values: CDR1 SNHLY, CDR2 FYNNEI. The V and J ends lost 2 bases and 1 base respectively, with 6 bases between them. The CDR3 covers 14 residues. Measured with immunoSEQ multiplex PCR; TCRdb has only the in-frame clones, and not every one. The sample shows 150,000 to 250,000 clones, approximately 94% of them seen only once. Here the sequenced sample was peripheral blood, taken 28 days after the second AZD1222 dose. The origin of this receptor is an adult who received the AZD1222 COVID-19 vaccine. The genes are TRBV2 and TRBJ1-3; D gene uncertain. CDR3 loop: CASSETDSGNTIYF. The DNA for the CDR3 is TGTGCCAGCAGTGAAACGGATTCTGGAAACACCATATATTTT.